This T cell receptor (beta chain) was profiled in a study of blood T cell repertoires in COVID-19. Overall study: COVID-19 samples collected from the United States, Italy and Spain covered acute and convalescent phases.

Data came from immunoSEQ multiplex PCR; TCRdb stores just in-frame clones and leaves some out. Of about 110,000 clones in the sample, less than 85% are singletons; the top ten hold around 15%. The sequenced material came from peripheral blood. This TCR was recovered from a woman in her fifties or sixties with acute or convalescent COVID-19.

CDR3 region: CASSEAGGMYGYTF. The DNA for the CDR3 is TGTGCCAGCAGTGAAGCGGGGGGGATGTATGGCTACACCTTC. This sequence joins TRBV25-1 and TRBJ1-2; tentative D call: TRBD1 (5 bases). With 2 bases removed from V and 5 bases from J, the gap between germline ends came to 12 bases. Germline V CDR1 and CDR2: MGHDK, SYGVNS. CDR3 length: 14 amino acids.